This is a list of T cell receptor beta chains from one sample in a study of CD8 T cells in Susac syndrome. Each CDR3 protein is one row after TCRdb ran MiXCR on the immunoSEQ multiplex PCR reads. The sample shows approximately 200,000 distinct CDR3 sequences, 90% to 95% of them seen only once. Sequenced: CD4+ T cells from PBMCs. These receptors all stem from a human donor with multiple sclerosis. Each CDR3 is given with its conserved first and last residue. Each record gives: D gene, V gene, clone size, J gene, CDR3 DNA, CDR3 protein. The D gene is left open where the match is weak. A row's size may be missing; if present it is once, few, many or a size class.

TRBD2	TRBV24-1	.	TRBJ2-5	TGTGCCACCAGTGATTCGGGGGGGACTAGCGGGAAGCGAGAGACCCAGTACTTC	CATSDSGGTSGKRETQYF
TRBD1	TRBV3-1	.	TRBJ1-2	TGTGCCAGCAGCCAAGGGACAGGGAGTGGCTACACCTTC	CASSQGTGSGYTF
TRBD1	TRBV20-1	.	TRBJ2-7	TGCAGTGCTAGAAGGGTCCGGGACAGGGCCTACGAGCAGTACTTC	CSARRVRDRAYEQYF
.	TRBV30	.	TRBJ1-6	TGTGCCTGGACGCATAACGAGTCACCCCTCCACTTT	CAWTHNESPLHF
TRBD2	TRBV27	.	TRBJ2-1	TGTGCCAGCTACGGACTAGCGGGCAATGAGCAGTTCTTC	CASYGLAGNEQFF
.	TRBV20-1	.	TRBJ2-3	TGCAGTGCCACCCTCTCGCGGAGGAGGAATACGCAGTATTTT	CSATLSRRRNTQYF
.	TRBV30	.	TRBJ1-5	TGTGCCTGGAGTTACGGGGAGGATCAGCCCCAGCATTTT	CAWSYGEDQPQHF
TRBD1	TRBV27	.	TRBJ1-6	TGTGCCAGTCGGGACAGTAATTCACCCCTCCACTTT	CASRDSNSPLHF
.	TRBV12-3/TRBV12-4	.	TRBJ2-1	TGTGCCAGCAGTTTCGAATCATTCACGGGAGTCTTC	CASSFESFTGVF
.	TRBV20-1	once	TRBJ1-1	TGCAGTGCTAGAGGGGGACACCGGACGATGATGGCTTTCTTT	CSARGGHRTMMAFF
.	TRBV27	.	TRBJ1-2	TGTGCCAGCAGTTTAAACGGCGCTAACTATGGCTACACCTTC	CASSLNGANYGYTF
.	TRBV20-1	.	TRBJ2-5	TGCAGTGCTAGAGGTGGCAAAGAGACCCAGTACTTC	CSARGGKETQYF
.	TRBV5-1	.	TRBJ2-1	TGCGCCAGCAGCAACCGACAGGTTAGCTCCTACAATGAGCAGTTCTTC	CASSNRQVSSYNEQFF
.	TRBV9	.	TRBJ2-5	TGTGCCAGCAGCGTAGGGACAGAAGAGACCCAGTACTTC	CASSVGTEETQYF
.	TRBV7-8	.	TRBJ1-6	TGTGCCAGCAGCCCAGGGAGAATACGTTCACCCCTCCACTTT	CASSPGRIRSPLHF
TRBD1	TRBV9	.	TRBJ1-4	TGTGCCAGCAGCCCCCGGACAGGCTCCAATGAAAAACTGTTTTTT	CASSPRTGSNEKLFF
TRBD2	TRBV9	.	TRBJ2-1	TGTGCCAGCAGCGTAACCTCGGGACTAGAGAATGAGCAGTTCTTC	CASSVTSGLENEQFF
.	TRBV5-1	.	TRBJ2-2	TGCGCCAGCAGCTTGGTGTGGCAGTCGAACACCGGGGAGCTGTTTTTT	CASSLVWQSNTGELFF
.	TRBV14	.	TRBJ2-2	TGTGCCAGCAGCCCTTCGAACACCGGGGAGCTGTTTTTT	CASSPSNTGELFF
.	TRBV2	.	TRBJ2-3	TGTGCCAGCAGTAAGTGGGACACAGATACGCAGTATTTT	CASSKWDTDTQYF
TRBD2	TRBV23-1	.	TRBJ2-5	TGCGCCAGCACCCCTGCATCGGGACTAGCCCTAGAGACCCAGTACTTC	CASTPASGLALETQYF
.	TRBV20-1	.	TRBJ1-4	TGCAGTGCTAGGTCTGTCCTTAATGAAAAACTGTTTTTT	CSARSVLNEKLFF
.	TRBV20-1	.	TRBJ2-3	TGCAGTGCTTTGCCGGGACGCGGACCAGATACGCAGTATTTT	CSALPGRGPDTQYF
TRBD1	TRBV23-1	.	TRBJ1-6	TGCGCCAGCAAAAGGAGTCCGGGACAGGAGAAGAGCTCCTATAATTCACCCCTCCACTTT	CASKRSPGQEKSSYNSPLHF
.	TRBV30	.	TRBJ2-1	TGTGCCTGGAGTCGGCGAAATGAGCAGTTCTTC	CAWSRRNEQFF
TRBD1	TRBV30	.	TRBJ1-2	TGTGCCTGGAGTCCGACAGCCGGGACAGAACGCTCTTATGGCTACACCTTC	CAWSPTAGTERSYGYTF
.	TRBV5-1	few	TRBJ2-1	TGCGCCAGCAGCTTGGAGCGGTTGCAGTTCTTC	CASSLERLQFF
TRBD2	TRBV5-1	.	TRBJ2-5	TGCGCCAGCAGCTTGGCCCCATCGGGAGGGCCGGAGACCCAGTACTTC	CASSLAPSGGPETQYF
TRBD1	TRBV27	.	TRBJ2-1	TGTGCCAGCAGCGGGACAGGGGGAATTCTTGAGCAGTTCTTC	CASSGTGGILEQFF
.	TRBV29-1	.	TRBJ2-7	TGCAGCGTTGAGCCGGGCCCCCCATACGAGCAGTACTTC	CSVEPGPPYEQYF
.	TRBV20-1	.	TRBJ2-7	TGCAGTGCTAGACCCCGGCCCCTCTCGAAGGAGCAGTACTTC	CSARPRPLSKEQYF
.	TRBV7-2	.	TRBJ1-5	TGTGCCAGCAGCCCCGGCCGAATGCAGCCCCAGCATTTT	CASSPGRMQPQHF
.	TRBV20-1	.	TRBJ1-5	TGCAGTGCTAGAGAAGGGGCGGGGGGAGTATGGCCCCAGCATTTT	CSAREGAGGVWPQHF
.	TRBV29-1	.	TRBJ2-1	TGCAGCGTTGTCATTGGCAGCTACAATGAGCAGTTCTTC	CSVVIGSYNEQFF
.	TRBV6-2/TRBV6-3	.	TRBJ2-7	TGTGCCAGCAACCCCCTTCCCCCCAGGCGGGTCTACGAGCAGTACTTC	CASNPLPPRRVYEQYF
.	TRBV11-2	.	TRBJ2-7	TGTGCCAGCAGCTTAGATGGACACCTTTACGAGCAGTACTTC	CASSLDGHLYEQYF
TRBD2	TRBV6-1	.	TRBJ2-5	TGTGCCAGCAGTGAAGAGGGACTAGCGGCGTACCAAGAGACCCAGTACTTC	CASSEEGLAAYQETQYF
.	TRBV24-1	.	TRBJ2-1	TGTGCCACCAGTGATGCCCTAGCGAGCTCCTACAATGAGCAGTTCTTC	CATSDALASSYNEQFF
TRBD2	TRBV11-2	.	TRBJ2-1	TGTGCCAGCAGCGATCTAGCGGGAGGGCCTCACAATGAGCAGTTCTTC	CASSDLAGGPHNEQFF
.	TRBV7-9	.	TRBJ2-5	TGTGCCAGCAGCTTATACGTGGGAGAGACCCAGTACTTC	CASSLYVGETQYF
.	TRBV29-1	.	TRBJ2-2	TGCAGCGTTGTAGGGAGGGGGCAGGCGAACACCGGGGAGCTGTTTTTT	CSVVGRGQANTGELFF
.	TRBV9	.	TRBJ2-1	TGTGCCAGCAGCGTAGGAGGGAGCAGGGTCGACAATGAGCAGTTCTTC	CASSVGGSRVDNEQFF
TRBD2	TRBV12-3/TRBV12-4	.	TRBJ2-7	TGTGCCAGCAGGCTCGGGGGGACCTACGAGCAGTACTTC	CASRLGGTYEQYF
.	TRBV5-4	.	TRBJ1-2	TGTGCCAGCAGCTTTATGTTGGGAAAGGAACGGGGAGGTAGCTACACCTTC	CASSFMLGKERGGSYTF
TRBD1	TRBV20-1	.	TRBJ1-1	TGCAGTGCTAGATCCTGGACAGGTATGAACACTGAAGCTTTCTTT	CSARSWTGMNTEAFF
.	TRBV20-1	.	TRBJ2-7	TGCAGTGCTAGAGATCGACGGGCTAGACAACAGCAGTACTTC	CSARDRRARQQQYF
TRBD1	TRBV20-1	.	TRBJ1-5	TGCAGTGCTACGACAGGGAATCAGCCCCAGCATTTT	CSATTGNQPQHF
.	TRBV4-1	.	TRBJ1-1	TGCGCCAGCAGCCAAGAAGGTTTGTTACGATATTCGGGGGCAGGGTTGGTGGAGAACACTGAAGCTTTCTTT	CASSQEGLLRYSGAGLVENTEAFF
.	TRBV19	.	TRBJ1-4	TGTGCCAGTATCGACAGCTCTAATGAAAAACTGTTTTTT	CASIDSSNEKLFF
.	TRBV9	.	TRBJ2-5	TGTGCCAGCAGCGGTCGGGACTCCCAAGAGACCCAGTACTTC	CASSGRDSQETQYF
.	TRBV20-1	.	TRBJ2-5	TGCAGTGCCCTCCCTCAGGGCCGAGAGACCCAGTACTTC	CSALPQGRETQYF